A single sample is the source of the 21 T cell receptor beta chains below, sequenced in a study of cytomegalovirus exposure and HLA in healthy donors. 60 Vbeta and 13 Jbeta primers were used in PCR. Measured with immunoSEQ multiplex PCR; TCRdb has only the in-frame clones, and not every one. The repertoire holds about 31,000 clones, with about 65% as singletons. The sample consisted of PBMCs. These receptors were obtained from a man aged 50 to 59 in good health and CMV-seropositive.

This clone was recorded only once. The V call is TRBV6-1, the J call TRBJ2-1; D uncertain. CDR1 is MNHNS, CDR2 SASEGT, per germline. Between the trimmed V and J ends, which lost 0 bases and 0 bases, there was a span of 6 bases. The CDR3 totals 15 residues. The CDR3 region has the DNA TGTGCCAGCAGTGAAGCGCCTAGCTCCTACAATGAGCAGTTCTTC. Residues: CASSEAPSSYNEQFF.

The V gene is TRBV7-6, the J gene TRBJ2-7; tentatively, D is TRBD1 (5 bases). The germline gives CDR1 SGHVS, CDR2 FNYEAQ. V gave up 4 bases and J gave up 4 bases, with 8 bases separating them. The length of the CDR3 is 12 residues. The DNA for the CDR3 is TGTGCCAGCAGCTCACAGGCTTACGAGCAGTACTTC. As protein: CASSSQAYEQYF.

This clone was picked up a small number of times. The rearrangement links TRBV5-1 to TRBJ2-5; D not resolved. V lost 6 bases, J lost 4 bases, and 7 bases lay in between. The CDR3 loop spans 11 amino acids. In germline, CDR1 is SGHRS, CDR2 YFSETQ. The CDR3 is CASTNSETQYF. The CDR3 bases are TGCGCCAGCACCAATTCAGAGACCCAGTACTTC.

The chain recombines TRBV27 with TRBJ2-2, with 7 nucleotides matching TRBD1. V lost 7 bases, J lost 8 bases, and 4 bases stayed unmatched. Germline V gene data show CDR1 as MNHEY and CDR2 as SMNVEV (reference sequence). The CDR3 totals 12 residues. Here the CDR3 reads CASMRDRGELFF. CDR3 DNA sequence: TGTGCCAGCATGAGGGACAGAGGGGAGCTGTTTTTT.

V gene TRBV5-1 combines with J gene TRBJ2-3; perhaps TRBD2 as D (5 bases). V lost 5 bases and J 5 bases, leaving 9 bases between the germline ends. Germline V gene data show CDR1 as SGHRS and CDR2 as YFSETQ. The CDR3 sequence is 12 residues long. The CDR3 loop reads CASSWSGDTQYF. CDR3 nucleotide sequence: TGCGCCAGCAGTTGGAGCGGAGATACGCAGTATTTT.

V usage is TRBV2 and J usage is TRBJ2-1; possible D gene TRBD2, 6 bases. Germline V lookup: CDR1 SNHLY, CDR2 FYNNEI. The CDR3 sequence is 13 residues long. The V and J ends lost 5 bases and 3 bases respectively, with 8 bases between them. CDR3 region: CASSSSGYNEQFF. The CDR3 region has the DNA TGTGCCAGCAGTAGTAGCGGCTACAATGAGCAGTTCTTC.

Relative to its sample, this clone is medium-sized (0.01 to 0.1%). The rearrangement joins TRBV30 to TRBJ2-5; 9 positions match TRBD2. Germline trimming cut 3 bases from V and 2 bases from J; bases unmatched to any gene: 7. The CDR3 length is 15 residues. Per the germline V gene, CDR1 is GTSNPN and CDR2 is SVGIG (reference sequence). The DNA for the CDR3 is TGTGCCTGGAGGCCCAAGGGACTAGCACAAGAGACCCAGTACTTC. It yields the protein CAWRPKGLAQETQYF.

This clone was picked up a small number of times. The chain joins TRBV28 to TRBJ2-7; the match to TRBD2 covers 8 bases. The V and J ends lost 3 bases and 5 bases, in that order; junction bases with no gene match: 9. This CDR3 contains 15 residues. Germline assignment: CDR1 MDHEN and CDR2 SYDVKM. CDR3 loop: CASSFGGLAGHEQYF. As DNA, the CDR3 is TGTGCCAGCAGTTTTGGAGGACTAGCTGGCCACGAGCAGTACTTC.

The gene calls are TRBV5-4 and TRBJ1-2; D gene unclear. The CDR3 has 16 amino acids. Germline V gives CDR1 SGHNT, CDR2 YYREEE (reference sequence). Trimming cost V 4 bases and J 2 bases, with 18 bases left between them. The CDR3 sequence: CASSGLSALANYGYTF. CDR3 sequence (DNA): TGTGCCAGCAGCGGCCTCTCAGCGTTAGCGAACTATGGCTACACCTTC. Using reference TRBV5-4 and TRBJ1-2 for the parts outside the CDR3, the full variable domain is ETGVTQSPTHLIKTRGQQVTLRCSSQSGHNTVSWYQQALGQGPQFIFQYYREEENGRGNFPPRFSGLQFPNYSSELNVNALELDDSALYLCASSGLSALANYGYTFGSGTRLTVV.

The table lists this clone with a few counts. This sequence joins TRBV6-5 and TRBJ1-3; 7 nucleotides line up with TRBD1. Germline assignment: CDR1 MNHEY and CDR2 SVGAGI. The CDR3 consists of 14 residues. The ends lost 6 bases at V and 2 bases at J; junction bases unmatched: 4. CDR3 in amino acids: CASSGTATGNTIYF. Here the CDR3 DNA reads TGTGCCAGCAGCGGGACAGCTACTGGAAACACCATATATTTT.

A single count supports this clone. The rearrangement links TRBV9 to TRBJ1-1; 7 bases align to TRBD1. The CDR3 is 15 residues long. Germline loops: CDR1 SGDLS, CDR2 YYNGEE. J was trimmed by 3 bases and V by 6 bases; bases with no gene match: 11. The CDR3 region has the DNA TGTGCCAGCACCAGACAGGGTTTAGGGTACACTGAAGCTTTCTTT. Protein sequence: CASTRQGLGYTEAFF.

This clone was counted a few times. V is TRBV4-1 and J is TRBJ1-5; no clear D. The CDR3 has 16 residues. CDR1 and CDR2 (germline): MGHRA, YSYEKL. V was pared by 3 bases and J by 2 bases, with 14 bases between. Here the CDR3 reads CASSHADGLRNQPQHF. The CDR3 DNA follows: TGCGCCAGCAGCCACGCTGACGGACTCCGCAATCAGCCCCAGCATTTT.

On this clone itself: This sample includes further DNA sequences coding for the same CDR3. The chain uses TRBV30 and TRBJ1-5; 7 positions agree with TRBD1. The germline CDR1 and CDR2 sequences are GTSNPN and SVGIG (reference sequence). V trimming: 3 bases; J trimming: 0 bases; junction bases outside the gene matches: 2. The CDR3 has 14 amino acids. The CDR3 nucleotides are TGTGCCTGGAGCACAGGGGATAGCAATCAGCCCCAGCATTTT. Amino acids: CAWSTGDSNQPQHF.

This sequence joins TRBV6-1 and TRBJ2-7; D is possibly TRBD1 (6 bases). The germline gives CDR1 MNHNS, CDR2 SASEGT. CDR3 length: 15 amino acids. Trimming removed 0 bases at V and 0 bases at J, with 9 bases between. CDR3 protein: CASSEATGSSYEQYF. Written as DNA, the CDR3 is TGTGCCAGCAGTGAAGCGACAGGAAGCTCCTACGAGCAGTACTTC.

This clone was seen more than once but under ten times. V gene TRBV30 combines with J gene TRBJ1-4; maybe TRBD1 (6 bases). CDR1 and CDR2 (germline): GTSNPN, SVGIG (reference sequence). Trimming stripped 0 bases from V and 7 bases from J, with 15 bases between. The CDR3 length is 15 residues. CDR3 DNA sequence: TGTGCCTGGAGTGTAGGGACAAGAGTTTTTGAAAAACTGTTTTTT. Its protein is CAWSVGTRVFEKLFF.

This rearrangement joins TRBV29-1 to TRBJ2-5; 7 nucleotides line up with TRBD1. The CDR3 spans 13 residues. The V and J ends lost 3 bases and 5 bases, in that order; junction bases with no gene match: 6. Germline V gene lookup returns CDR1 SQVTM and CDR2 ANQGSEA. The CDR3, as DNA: TGCAGCGTTGAGAGGGGGCCTAAGGAGACCCAGTACTTC. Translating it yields CSVERGPKETQYF.

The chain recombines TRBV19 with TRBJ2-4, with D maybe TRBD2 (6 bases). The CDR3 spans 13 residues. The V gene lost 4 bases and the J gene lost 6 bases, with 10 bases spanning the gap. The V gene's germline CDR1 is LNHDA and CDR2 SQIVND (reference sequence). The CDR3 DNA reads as TGTGCCAGTAGTAAAAACGGGGGAAACATTCAGTACTTC. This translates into CASSKNGGNIQYF.

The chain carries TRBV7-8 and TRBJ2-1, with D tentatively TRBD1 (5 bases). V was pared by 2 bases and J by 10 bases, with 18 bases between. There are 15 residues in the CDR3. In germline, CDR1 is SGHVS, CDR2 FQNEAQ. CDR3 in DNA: TGTGCCAGCAGCTTAACCGATACCCCTACAGGAGAGCAGTTCTTC. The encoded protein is CASSLTDTPTGEQFF.

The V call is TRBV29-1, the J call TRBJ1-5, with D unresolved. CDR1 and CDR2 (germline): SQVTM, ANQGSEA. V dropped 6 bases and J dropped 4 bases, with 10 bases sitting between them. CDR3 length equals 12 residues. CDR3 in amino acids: CSVVAGNQPQHF. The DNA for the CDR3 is TGCAGCGTAGTGGCAGGTAATCAGCCCCAGCATTTT.

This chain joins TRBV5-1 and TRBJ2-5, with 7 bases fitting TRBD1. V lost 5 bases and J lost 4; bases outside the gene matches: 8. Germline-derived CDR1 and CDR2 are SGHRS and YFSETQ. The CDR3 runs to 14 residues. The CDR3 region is CASSPQAGGETQYF. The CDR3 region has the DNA TGCGCCAGCAGTCCGCAGGCAGGGGGAGAGACCCAGTACTTC.

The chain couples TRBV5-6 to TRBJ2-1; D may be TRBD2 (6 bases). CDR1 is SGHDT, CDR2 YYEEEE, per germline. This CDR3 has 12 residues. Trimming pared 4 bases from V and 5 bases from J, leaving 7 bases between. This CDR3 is CASSAGNNEQFF. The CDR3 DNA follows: TGTGCCAGCAGCGCGGGGAACAATGAGCAGTTCTTC.